Below are 27 T cell receptor beta chains sequenced from a single sample in a study of T cell responses to AZD1222 COVID-19 vaccine. Assay: immunoSEQ multiplex PCR; the TCRdb copy retains only in-frame clones and omits some. This table has approximately 100,000 clones, around 87% appearing once. The input for sequencing was peripheral blood, taken on day 0 of AZD1222 vaccination. These receptors were taken from an adult in good health.

The chain recombines TRBV6-5 with TRBJ2-7, with 7 bases lining up with TRBD1. The CDR3 loop spans 14 amino acids. CDR1 MNHEY and CDR2 SVGAGI come from the germline V gene. V trimming: 6 bases; J trimming: 2 bases; junction bases outside the gene matches: 7. The CDR3: CASSPGTEAYEQYF. CDR3 bases: TGTGCCAGCAGCCCCGGGACAGAAGCCTACGAGCAGTACTTC.

The chain uses TRBV14 and TRBJ1-6; D not certain. V lost 1 base to trimming and J lost 9 bases, with 7 bases between them. Germline V gene data show CDR1 as SGHDN and CDR2 as FVKESK. The CDR3 covers 13 residues. The DNA of the CDR3 is TGTGCCAGCAGCCAAGTGTGGAGTTCACCCCTCCACTTT. Translated: CASSQVWSSPLHF.

The J gene is TRBJ1-2, the V gene TRBV5-6, with 7 bases fitting TRBD1. There are 15 residues in the CDR3. The V segment lost 4 bases and the J segment 8 bases; nucleotides outside the gene matches: 14. Germline loops: CDR1 SGHDT, CDR2 YYEEEE. CDR3 sequence: CASSGTGELSRGYTF. CDR3 DNA: TGTGCCAGCAGCGGCACAGGGGAATTGTCTCGGGGCTACACCTTC.

The CDR3 DNA follows: TGTGCCAGCAGTTACATGGCTAACTATGGCTACACCTTC. Residues: CASSYMANYGYTF. This chain connects TRBV6-5 to TRBJ1-2, with D hard to call. Trimming took 2 bases from V and 0 from J, leaving 4 bases between them. The CDR3 runs to 13 residues. Looked up from germline, CDR1 is MNHEY and CDR2 is SVGAGI.

The chain recombines TRBV3-1 (or the pseudogene TRBV3-2) with TRBJ2-3, with D possibly being TRBD1 (5 bases). The germline CDR1 and CDR2 sequences are LGHDT and YNNKEL (reference sequence). V dropped 2 bases and J dropped 10 bases, with 16 bases sitting between them. This CDR3 has 14 amino acids. CDR3 sequence: CASSQSVRVSSQYF. CDR3 nucleotides: TGTGCCAGCAGCCAATCCGTCAGGGTCTCTTCGCAGTATTTT.

The chain recombines TRBV29-1 with TRBJ1-2; D is perhaps TRBD1 (5 bases). V lost 0 bases to trimming and J lost 11 bases, with 25 bases between them. CDR1 is SQVTM and CDR2 is ANQGSEA in the germline V gene. The CDR3 covers 16 residues. The CDR3 DNA reads TGCAGCGTTGAAGACCCGTCCGGGACCGTGGTTGGGGGTTACACCTTC. It yields the protein CSVEDPSGTVVGGYTF.

The rearrangement joins TRBV27 to TRBJ2-3; the D gene is possibly TRBD1 (6 bases). The CDR3 sequence is 16 residues long. CDR1 is MNHEY and CDR2 is SMNVEV in the germline V gene (reference sequence). Trimming cost V 5 bases and J 1 base, with 16 bases left between them. The CDR3 reads CASSPRQDPRTDTQYF. CDR3 sequence (DNA): TGTGCCAGCAGTCCCCGACAGGACCCCCGCACAGATACGCAGTATTTT.

The chain recombines TRBV6-5 with TRBJ1-1; possibly TRBD1 for D (6 bases). This CDR3 has 15 amino acids. V was clipped by 7 bases and J by 0 bases, with 15 bases between them. In germline, CDR1 is MNHEY, CDR2 SVGAGI. CDR3 amino acids: CASKGTDSLNTEAFF. CDR3 nucleotides: TGTGCCAGCAAGGGCACGGACAGCCTGAACACTGAAGCTTTCTTT.

The rearrangement joins TRBV4-1 to TRBJ1-6; D call uncertain. CDR1 is MGHRA, CDR2 YSYEKL, per germline. The V end lost 4 bases, the J end lost 9 bases, and 7 bases lay between the germline ends. This CDR3 has 12 residues. The CDR3: CASSRAGSPLHF. CDR3 nucleotides: TGCGCCAGCAGCCGGGCGGGTTCACCCCTCCACTTT.

This sequence joins TRBV5-1 and TRBJ1-2; 7 nucleotides agree with TRBD1. Germline assignment: CDR1 SGHRS and CDR2 YFSETQ. V lost 5 bases to trimming and J lost 9 bases; unmatched junction nucleotides: 10. This CDR3 region has 13 residues. The CDR3 loop is CASRGDRVSRYTF. The CDR3 coding sequence is TGCGCCAGCAGAGGTGACAGGGTCTCTCGCTACACCTTC.

The chain links TRBV29-1 to TRBJ1-5; D not certain. Trimming stripped 5 bases from V and 9 bases from J, with 17 bases between. CDR3 length: 13 residues. Looked up from germline, CDR1 is SQVTM and CDR2 is ANQGSEA. The DNA for the CDR3 is TGCAGCGTTATTGATTATCTCCCAGGGCCCCAGCATTTT. Protein sequence: CSVIDYLPGPQHF.

This clone was seen a few times. The chain carries TRBV6-2 or TRBV6-3 and TRBJ2-3; 9 positions match TRBD2. This CDR3 has 17 amino acids. CDR1 MNHEY and CDR2 SVGEGT come from the germline V gene. J lost 3 bases, V lost 0 bases, and 7 bases had no gene match. The CDR3 sequence is CASSYSGISGGTDTQYF. For the CDR3, the DNA is TGTGCCAGCAGTTACTCCGGGATTAGCGGGGGAACAGATACGCAGTATTTT.

This clone was recorded a few times. The V call is TRBV6-5, the J call TRBJ2-7, with 12 bases that match TRBD2. The CDR3 extends over 15 amino acids. Germline V gene sequence: CDR1 MNHEY, CDR2 SVGAGI. With 1 base clipped from V and 6 bases from J, the junction kept 4 bases outside the gene matches. The CDR3 reads CASSYWTSGDREQYF. DNA of the CDR3: TGTGCCAGCAGTTACTGGACTAGCGGGGACCGCGAGCAGTACTTC.

Concerning this clone itself: One end of the junction fails to match germline, which may point to a read error. The V and J genes are TRBV7-9 and TRBJ2-5; 7 bases map to TRBD2. This CDR3 region has 13 residues. Germline V lookup: CDR1 SEHNR, CDR2 FQNEAQ (reference sequence). CDR3 region: CASSRSGAYPIHF. The CDR3 DNA follows: TGTGCCAGCAGCCGAAGCGGGGCGTATCCAATTCACTTC.

The chain employs TRBV5-5 and TRBJ2-2, with 8 bases lining up with TRBD2. The V gene end was trimmed by 2 bases and the J gene end by 1 base; junction bases not matched to a gene: 4. CDR1 SGHKS and CDR2 YYEKEE come from the germline V gene (reference sequence). CDR3 length equals 16 residues. For the CDR3, the DNA is TGTGCCAGCAGCTTAACGAGCGGGAGGAACACCGGGGAGCTGTTTTTT. Its protein product is CASSLTSGRNTGELFF.

The rearrangement joins TRBV18 to TRBJ2-1; 10 bases line up with TRBD2. The CDR3 length is 15 residues. Per the germline V gene, CDR1 is KGHSH and CDR2 is LQKENI. V lost 6 bases to trimming and J lost 7 bases; unmatched junction nucleotides: 9. CDR3 amino acids: CASSSGSGGTNEQFF. The CDR3 nucleotides are TGTGCCAGCTCCTCGGGTAGCGGGGGGACTAATGAGCAGTTCTTC.

The chain recombines TRBV5-1 with TRBJ1-1, with D unresolved. The CDR3 runs to 13 residues. In germline, CDR1 is SGHRS, CDR2 YFSETQ. V lost 2 bases to trimming and J lost 6 bases, with 11 bases between them. CDR3 in DNA: TGCGCCAGCAGCTTACGAAGTAGGGCTGAAGCTTTCTTT. It specifies CASSLRSRAEAFF.

The genes are TRBV7-9 and TRBJ2-5; D is unclear. There are 17 residues in the CDR3. The germline V and J ends were trimmed by 3 bases and 3 bases, with 20 bases remaining between them. Germline V gene sequence: CDR1 SEHNR, CDR2 FQNEAQ (reference sequence). The CDR3 region has the DNA TGTGCCAGCAGCTTTGGGGTAGACCCCAGTATTAAAGAGACCCAGTACTTC. Protein product: CASSFGVDPSIKETQYF.

This CDR3 is CATSRGGVDQPQHF. The CDR3 DNA sequence: TGTGCCACCAGCAGAGGGGGCGTAGATCAGCCCCAGCATTTT. This chain connects TRBV15 to TRBJ1-5; D perhaps matches TRBD1 (5 bases). Germline CDR1 and CDR2: LNHNV and YYDKDF (reference sequence). CDR3 size: 14 residues. V dropped 1 base and J dropped 5 bases, with 9 bases sitting between them.

The gene calls are TRBV5-5 and TRBJ2-7; 10 bases map to TRBD1. The junction had 5 bases not matched to a gene; V was cut back by 5 bases and J by 3 bases. This CDR3 is built from 14 residues. CDR1 is SGHKS, CDR2 YYEKEE, per germline (reference sequence). CDR3 coding DNA: TGTGCCAGCAGGGATGGACAGGGGGACTACGAGCAGTACTTC. Protein sequence: CASRDGQGDYEQYF.

This rearrangement joins TRBV10-1 to TRBJ2-3; D call uncertain. Germline V gene lookup returns CDR1 WNHNN and CDR2 SYGVQD (reference sequence). The V end lost 5 bases, the J end lost 9 bases, and 21 bases lay between the germline ends. This CDR3 has 15 amino acids. The CDR3 nucleotides read TGCGCCAGCAGTACGGCCGGAGACCAATATGAAACGCAGTATTTT. Amino acids: CASSTAGDQYETQYF.

This clone has only one observation. V is TRBV3-1 (or the pseudogene TRBV3-2) and J is TRBJ2-7; maybe TRBD2 (5 bases). V lost 3 bases, J lost 5 bases, and 14 bases lay in between. Germline assignment: CDR1 LGHDT and CDR2 YNNKEL (reference sequence). This CDR3 comprises 14 residues. DNA of the CDR3: TGTGCCAGCAGCCAGGCTCCCGTCGGGGACGAGCAGTACTTC. Its protein product is CASSQAPVGDEQYF.

The rearrangement uses TRBV6-6 and TRBJ2-5; D not certain. Germline V gene lookup returns CDR1 MNHNY and CDR2 SVGAGI (reference sequence). The CDR3 is made up of 11 amino acids. The germline V and J ends were trimmed by 11 bases and 4 bases, with 11 bases remaining between them. CDR3: CAAGVGETQYF. The CDR3 coding sequence is TGTGCCGCCGGAGTGGGAGAGACCCAGTACTTC.

The chain carries TRBV7-2 and TRBJ2-1, with 13 positions matching TRBD2. This CDR3 spans 17 amino acids. Germline lookup yields CDR1 SGHTA and CDR2 FQGNSA. The J segment lost 5 bases and the V segment lost 1 base, leaving 5 bases of the junction unmatched. DNA for the CDR3: TGTGCCAGCAGCTTAGTTGGACTAGCGGGAGTTAACAATGAGCAGTTCTTC. Encoded protein: CASSLVGLAGVNNEQFF.

The V call is TRBV6-5, the J call TRBJ2-2, with D perhaps matching TRBD2 (6 bases). CDR1 and CDR2 (germline): MNHEY, SVGAGI. The V end was cut by 5 bases, the J end by 6 bases, with 13 bases between. This CDR3 has 14 residues. The DNA of the CDR3 is TGTGCCAGCAGTCGGACGGGAGAACCCGGGGAGCTGTTTTTT. Its translation: CASSRTGEPGELFF.

The chain employs TRBV7-2 and TRBJ1-3; D perhaps matches TRBD1 (6 bases). CDR3 size: 15 residues. The V end was cut by 5 bases, the J end by 4 bases, with 15 bases between. CDR1 is SGHTA, CDR2 FQGNSA, per germline. CDR3 nucleotides: TGTGCCAGCAGCACCCAGGGGACAACCGGAAACACCATATATTTT. Amino acid sequence: CASSTQGTTGNTIYF. The entire variable domain, with the rest obtained from reference TRBV7-2 and TRBJ1-3, is as follows: GAGVSQSPSNKVTEKGKDVELRCDPISGHTALYWYRQSLGQGLEFLIYFQGNSAPDKSGLPSDRFSAERTGGSVSTLTIQRTQQEDSAVYLCASSTQGTTGNTIYFGEGSWLTVV.

This clone turned up a few times. This chain uses TRBV9 with TRBJ2-1, with D possibly matching TRBD1 (6 bases). CDR1 is SGDLS and CDR2 is YYNGEE in the germline V gene. The CDR3 extends over 15 amino acids. Trimming shortened V by 6 bases and J by 0 bases, and 13 bases separated the two germline ends. The CDR3 region is CASNPQGNSYNEQFF. The DNA for the CDR3 is TGTGCCAGCAACCCACAGGGAAACTCCTACAATGAGCAGTTCTTC.